This section outlines one T cell receptor beta chain sequence together with its context. This sample is drawn from a study of OX40 agonist ivuxolimab in advanced cancers. The V gene's germline CDR1 is MNHNS and CDR2 SASEGT. This CDR3 comprises 17 residues. V was cut by 0 bases and J by 2 bases, with 17 bases left in between. Sequencing used immunoSEQ multiplex PCR; TCRdb keeps in-frame clones, though not all of them. The sample has tens of thousands of clones, over 75% seen once. The sample here was CD4+ or CD8+ T cells sorted from blood, taken in a trial of the OX40 agonist ivuxolimab. The chain employs TRBV6-1 and TRBJ2-7, with a possible D match to TRBD2 (5 bases). This clonotype was obtained from an adult with an advanced solid tumor such as melanoma, head and neck, liver or kidney cancer. The CDR3 bases are TGTGCCAGCAGTGAAGCGGTGGTCGCGCGGGTAACCTACGAGCAGTACTTC. It codes for CASSEAVVARVTYEQYF.